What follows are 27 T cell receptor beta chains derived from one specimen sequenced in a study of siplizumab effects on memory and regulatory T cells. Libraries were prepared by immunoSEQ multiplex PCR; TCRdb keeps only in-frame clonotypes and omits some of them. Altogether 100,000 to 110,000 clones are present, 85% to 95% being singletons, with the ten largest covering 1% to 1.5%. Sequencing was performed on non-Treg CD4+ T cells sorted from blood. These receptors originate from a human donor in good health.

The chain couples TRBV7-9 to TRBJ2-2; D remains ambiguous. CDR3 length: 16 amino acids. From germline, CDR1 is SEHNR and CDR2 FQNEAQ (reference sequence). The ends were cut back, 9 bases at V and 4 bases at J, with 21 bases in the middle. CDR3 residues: CASRKSGLGGTGELFF. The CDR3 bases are TGTGCCAGTCGAAAGTCCGGTCTCGGTGGCACCGGGGAGCTGTTTTTT.

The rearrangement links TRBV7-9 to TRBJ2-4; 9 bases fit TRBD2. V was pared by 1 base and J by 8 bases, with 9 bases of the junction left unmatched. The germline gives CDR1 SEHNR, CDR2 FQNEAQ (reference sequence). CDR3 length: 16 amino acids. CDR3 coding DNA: TGTGCCAGCAGCTTAGGCAGCCCTAGCGGGACGGACATTCAGTACTTC. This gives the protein CASSLGSPSGTDIQYF.

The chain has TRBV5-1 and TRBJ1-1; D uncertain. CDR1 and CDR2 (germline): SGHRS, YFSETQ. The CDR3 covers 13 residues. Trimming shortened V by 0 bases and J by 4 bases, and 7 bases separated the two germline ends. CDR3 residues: CASSLDAGTEAFF. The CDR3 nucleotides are TGCGCCAGCAGCTTGGACGCGGGCACTGAAGCTTTCTTT.

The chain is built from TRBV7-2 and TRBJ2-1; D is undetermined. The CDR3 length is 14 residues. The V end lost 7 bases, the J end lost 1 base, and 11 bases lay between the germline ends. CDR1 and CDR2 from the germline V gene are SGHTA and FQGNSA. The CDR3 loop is CASTPRASYNEQFF. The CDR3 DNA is TGTGCCAGCACCCCAAGGGCTTCCTACAATGAGCAGTTCTTC.

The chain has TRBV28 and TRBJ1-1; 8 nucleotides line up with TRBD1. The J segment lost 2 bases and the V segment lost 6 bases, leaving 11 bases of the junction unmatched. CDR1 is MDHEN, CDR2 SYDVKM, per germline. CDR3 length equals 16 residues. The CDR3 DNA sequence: TGTGCCAGCAGCTCTCCCGGGACAGGATCAAACACTGAAGCTTTCTTT. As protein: CASSSPGTGSNTEAFF.

CDR3 nucleotides: TGTGCCAGCTCACCCCTCGGGGCGTCGGATACGCAGTATTTT. Protein: CASSPLGASDTQYF. This sequence joins TRBV18 and TRBJ2-3, with D tentatively TRBD1 or TRBD2 (5 bases each). V shed 3 bases and J shed 6 bases, with 13 bases lying between them. This CDR3 has 14 residues. Germline loops: CDR1 KGHSH, CDR2 LQKENI.

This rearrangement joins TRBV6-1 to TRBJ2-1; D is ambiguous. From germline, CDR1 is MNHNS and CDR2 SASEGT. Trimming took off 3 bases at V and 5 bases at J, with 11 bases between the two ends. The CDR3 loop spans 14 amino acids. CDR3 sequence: CASSENLVNNEQFF. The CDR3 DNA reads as TGTGCCAGCAGTGAGAATCTAGTCAACAATGAGCAGTTCTTC.

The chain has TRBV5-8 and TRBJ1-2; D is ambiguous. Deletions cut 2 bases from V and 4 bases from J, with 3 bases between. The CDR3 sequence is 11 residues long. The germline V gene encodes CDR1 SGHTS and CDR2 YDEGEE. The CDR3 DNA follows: TGTGCCAGCAGCTTCACCTATGGCTACACCTTC. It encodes CASSFTYGYTF.

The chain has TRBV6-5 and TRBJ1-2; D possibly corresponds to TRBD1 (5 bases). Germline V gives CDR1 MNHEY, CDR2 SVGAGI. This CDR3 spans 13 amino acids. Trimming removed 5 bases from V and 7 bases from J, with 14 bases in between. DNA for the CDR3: TGTGCCAGCAGTGTGCAGGGTACCGGTGGCTACACCTTC. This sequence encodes CASSVQGTGGYTF.

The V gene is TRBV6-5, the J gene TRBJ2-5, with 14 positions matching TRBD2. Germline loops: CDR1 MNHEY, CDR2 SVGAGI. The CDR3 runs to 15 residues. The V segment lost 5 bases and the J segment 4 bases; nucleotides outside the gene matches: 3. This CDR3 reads CASSRLAGGVETQYF. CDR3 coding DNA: TGTGCCAGCAGTCGACTAGCGGGAGGGGTAGAGACCCAGTACTTC.

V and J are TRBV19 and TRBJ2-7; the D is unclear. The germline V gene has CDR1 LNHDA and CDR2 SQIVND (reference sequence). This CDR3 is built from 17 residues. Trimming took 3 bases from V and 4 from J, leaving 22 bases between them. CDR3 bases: TGTGCCAGTAGTATCGGATTAGTAGGGCCGCGAAGGTACGAGCAGTACTTC. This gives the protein CASSIGLVGPRRYEQYF.

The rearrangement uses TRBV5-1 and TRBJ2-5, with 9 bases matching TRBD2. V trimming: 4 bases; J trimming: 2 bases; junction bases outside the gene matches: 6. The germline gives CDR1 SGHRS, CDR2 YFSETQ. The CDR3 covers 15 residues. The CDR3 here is CASSLSGGPQETQYF. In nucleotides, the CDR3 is TGCGCCAGCAGCCTTAGCGGGGGACCGCAAGAGACCCAGTACTTC.

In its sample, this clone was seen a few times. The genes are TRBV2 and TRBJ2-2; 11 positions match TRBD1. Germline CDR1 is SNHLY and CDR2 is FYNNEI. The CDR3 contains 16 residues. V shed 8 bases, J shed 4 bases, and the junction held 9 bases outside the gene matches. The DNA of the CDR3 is TGTGCCAGCCGGGACAGGGGGTGGTCGGGCACCGGGGAGCTGTTTTTT. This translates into CASRDRGWSGTGELFF.

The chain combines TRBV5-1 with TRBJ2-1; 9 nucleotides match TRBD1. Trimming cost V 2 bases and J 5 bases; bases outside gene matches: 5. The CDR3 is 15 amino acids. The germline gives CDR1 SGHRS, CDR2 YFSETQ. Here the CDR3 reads CASSLGQGRHNEQFF. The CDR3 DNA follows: TGCGCCAGCAGCTTAGGACAGGGGCGTCACAATGAGCAGTTCTTC. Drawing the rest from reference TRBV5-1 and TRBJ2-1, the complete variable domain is KAGVTQTPRYLIKTRGQQVTLSCSPISGHRSVSWYQQTPGQGLQFLFEYFSETQRNKGNFPGRFSGRQFSNSRSEMNVSTLELGDSALYLCASSLGQGRHNEQFFGPGTRLTVL.

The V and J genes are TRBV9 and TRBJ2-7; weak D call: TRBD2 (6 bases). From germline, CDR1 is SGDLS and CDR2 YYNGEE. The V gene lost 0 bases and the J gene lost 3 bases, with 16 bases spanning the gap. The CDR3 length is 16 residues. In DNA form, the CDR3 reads TGTGCCAGCAGCGTAGGGGAGGTGAGGGGAGACTACGAGCAGTACTTC. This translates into CASSVGEVRGDYEQYF.

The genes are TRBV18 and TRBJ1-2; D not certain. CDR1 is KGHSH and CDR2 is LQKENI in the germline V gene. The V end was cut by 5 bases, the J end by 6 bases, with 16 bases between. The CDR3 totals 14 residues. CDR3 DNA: TGTGCCAGCTCATTCTTCGATAATATTGATGGCTACACCTTC. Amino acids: CASSFFDNIDGYTF. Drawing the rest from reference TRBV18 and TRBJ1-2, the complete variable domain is NAGVMQNPRHLVRRRGQEARLRCSPMKGHSHVYWYRQLPEEGLKFMVYLQKENIIDESGMPKERFSAEFPKEGPSILRIQQVVRGDSAAYFCASSFFDNIDGYTFGSGTRLTVV.

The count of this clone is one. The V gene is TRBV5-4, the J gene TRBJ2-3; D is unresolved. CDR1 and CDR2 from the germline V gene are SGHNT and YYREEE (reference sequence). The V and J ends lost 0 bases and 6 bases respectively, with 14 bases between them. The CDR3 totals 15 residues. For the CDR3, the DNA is TGTGCCAGCAGCTTGGTCGGCTCCTCCAGGGATACGCAGTATTTT. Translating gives CASSLVGSSRDTQYF.

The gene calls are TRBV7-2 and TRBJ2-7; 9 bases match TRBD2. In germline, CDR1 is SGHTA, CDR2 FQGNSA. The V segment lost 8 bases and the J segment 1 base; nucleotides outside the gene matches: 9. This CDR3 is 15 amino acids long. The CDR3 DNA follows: TGTGCCAGCTCTGAGCGGCTAGCGGGATCCTACGAGCAGTACTTC. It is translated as CASSERLAGSYEQYF.

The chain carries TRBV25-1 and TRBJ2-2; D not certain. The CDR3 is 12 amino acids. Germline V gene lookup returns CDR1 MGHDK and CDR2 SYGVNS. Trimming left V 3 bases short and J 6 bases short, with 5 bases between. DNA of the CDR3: TGTGCCAGCAGTGACCCCCCCGGGGAGCTGTTTTTT. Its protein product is CASSDPPGELFF.

CDR3 sequence: CASSAVEQSNQPQHF. The CDR3 bases are TGTGCCAGCAGTGCGGTGGAACAATCCAATCAGCCCCAGCATTTT. The chain uses TRBV2 and TRBJ1-5; the D is unclear. The CDR3 extends over 15 amino acids. V dropped 4 bases and J dropped 3 bases, with 13 bases sitting between them. Germline V CDR1 and CDR2: SNHLY, FYNNEI.

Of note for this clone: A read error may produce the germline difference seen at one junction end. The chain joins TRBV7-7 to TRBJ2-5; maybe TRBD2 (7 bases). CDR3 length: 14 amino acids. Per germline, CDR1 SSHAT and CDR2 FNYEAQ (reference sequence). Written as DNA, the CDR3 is TGTGCTAGCAGCCCTATGCGGGGGCTAGAGACCCAGTACTTC. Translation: CASSPMRGLETQYF.

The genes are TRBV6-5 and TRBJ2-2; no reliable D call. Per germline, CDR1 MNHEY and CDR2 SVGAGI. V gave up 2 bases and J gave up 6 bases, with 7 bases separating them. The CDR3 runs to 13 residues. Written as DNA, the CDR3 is TGTGCCAGCAGTTACCGAAGGGCCGGGGAGCTGTTTTTT. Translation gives CASSYRRAGELFF.

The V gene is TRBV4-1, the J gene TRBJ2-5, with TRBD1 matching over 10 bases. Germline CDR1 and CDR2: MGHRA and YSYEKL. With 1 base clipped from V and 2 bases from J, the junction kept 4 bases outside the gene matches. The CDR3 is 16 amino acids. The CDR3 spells CASSQVRTGGQETQYF. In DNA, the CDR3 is TGCGCCAGCAGCCAAGTTAGGACAGGGGGACAAGAGACCCAGTACTTC.

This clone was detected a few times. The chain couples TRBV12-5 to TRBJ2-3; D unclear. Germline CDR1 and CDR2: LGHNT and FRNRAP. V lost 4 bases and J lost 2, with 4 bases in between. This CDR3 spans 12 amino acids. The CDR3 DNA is TGTGCTAGTGGTTGGAACACAGATACGCAGTATTTT. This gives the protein CASGWNTDTQYF.

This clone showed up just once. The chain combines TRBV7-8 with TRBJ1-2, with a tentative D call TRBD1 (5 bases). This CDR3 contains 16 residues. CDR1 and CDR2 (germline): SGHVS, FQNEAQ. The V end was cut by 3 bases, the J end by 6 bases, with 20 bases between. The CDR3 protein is CASSFSSGAPKNGYTF. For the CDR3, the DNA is TGTGCCAGCAGCTTTAGTAGCGGGGCGCCAAAGAATGGCTACACCTTC.

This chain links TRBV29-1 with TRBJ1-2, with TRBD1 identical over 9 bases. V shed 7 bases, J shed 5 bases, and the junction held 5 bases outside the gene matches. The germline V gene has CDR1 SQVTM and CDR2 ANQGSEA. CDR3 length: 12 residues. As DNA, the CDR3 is TGCAGCGCGGGACAGGGACAATATGGCTACACCTTC. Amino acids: CSAGQGQYGYTF.

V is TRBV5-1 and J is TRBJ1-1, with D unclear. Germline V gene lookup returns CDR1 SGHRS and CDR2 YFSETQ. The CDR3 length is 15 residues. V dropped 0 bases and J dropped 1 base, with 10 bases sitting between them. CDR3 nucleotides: TGCGCCAGCAGCTTGGTTGGGCGGGAGAACACTGAAGCTTTCTTT. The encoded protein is CASSLVGRENTEAFF. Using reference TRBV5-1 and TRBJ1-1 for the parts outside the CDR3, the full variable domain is KAGVTQTPRYLIKTRGQQVTLSCSPISGHRSVSWYQQTPGQGLQFLFEYFSETQRNKGNFPGRFSGRQFSNSRSEMNVSTLELGDSALYLCASSLVGRENTEAFFGQGTRLTVV.